The 10 T cell receptor beta chains below were found in one sample sequenced in a study of cytomegalovirus exposure and HLA in healthy donors. The PCR used 60 Vbeta and 13 Jbeta primers. Generated by immunoSEQ multiplex PCR, the TCRdb table keeps only in-frame clones and is missing some. The sample contains around 130,000 clones, 70% to 85% of which appear only once. The sample taken for sequencing was PBMCs. The receptors come from a man over 45 in good health and CMV-seronegative.

The chain uses TRBV27 and TRBJ1-3; D unclear. The CDR3 sequence is 16 residues long. The germline CDR1 and CDR2 sequences are MNHEY and SMNVEV (reference sequence). The V end lost 6 bases, the J end lost 4 bases, and 19 bases lay between the germline ends. Here the CDR3 reads CASSPRRGWAGNTIYF. In nucleotides, the CDR3 is TGTGCCAGCAGCCCCCGTCGGGGTTGGGCCGGAAACACCATATATTTT.

V and J are TRBV4-3 and TRBJ2-1, with 7 bases aligning to TRBD1. The length of the CDR3 is 14 residues. Germline V lookup: CDR1 LGHNA, CDR2 YSLEER. Unmatched junction bases numbered 5, after V lost 0 bases and J lost 9 bases. CDR3 bases: TGCGCCAGCAGCCAAGATTCGTCAGGGGGTGAGCAGTTCTTC. Translating it yields CASSQDSSGGEQFF.

The chain uses TRBV5-1 and TRBJ2-5, with 9 bases identical to TRBD1. This CDR3 has 15 amino acids. Trimming cost V 0 bases and J 5 bases; bases outside gene matches: 5. Germline-derived CDR1 and CDR2 are SGHRS and YFSETQ. The CDR3 DNA reads as TGCGCCAGCAGCTTGGTTGGACAGGGGTACGAGACCCAGTACTTC. Protein sequence: CASSLVGQGYETQYF.

This clone was detected once. The chain employs TRBV4-2 and TRBJ2-5; D remains ambiguous. This CDR3 region has 15 residues. CDR1 and CDR2 from the germline V gene are LGHNA and YNFKEQ. V dropped 1 base and J dropped 4 bases, with 13 bases sitting between them. The CDR3 coding sequence is TGTGCCAGCAGCCAAGGACCAAGCGAGGCAGAGACCCAGTACTTC. Its protein product is CASSQGPSEAETQYF.

A word on this clone: Germline is not matched at one junction end, which may reflect a read error. The J gene is TRBJ1-5, the V gene TRBV29-1; D unclear. The CDR3 runs 15 residues. In germline, CDR1 is SQVTM, CDR2 ANQGSEA. CDR3: CSVGDGVLGNRPQHF. CDR3 in DNA: TGCAGCGTCGGAGACGGGGTGTTGGGAAATCGGCCCCAGCATTTT.

V and J are TRBV5-1 and TRBJ2-2; the D gene is possibly TRBD2 (5 bases). The CDR3 extends over 15 amino acids. CDR1 and CDR2 from the germline V gene are SGHRS and YFSETQ. V was pared by 3 bases and J by 4 bases, with 13 bases between. CDR3: CASSSRRGATGELFF. Here the CDR3 DNA reads TGCGCCAGCAGCTCCCGCCGGGGAGCCACCGGGGAGCTGTTTTTT.

The genes are TRBV5-1 and TRBJ2-3; the D is unclear. V gave up 2 bases and J gave up 0 bases, with 13 bases separating them. There are 16 residues in the CDR3. The germline CDR1 and CDR2 sequences are SGHRS and YFSETQ. CDR3 protein: CASSFATLTSTDTQYF. CDR3 bases: TGCGCCAGCAGCTTTGCCACCCTCACTAGCACAGATACGCAGTATTTT.

This chain links TRBV7-9 with TRBJ2-2; TRBD2 matches 12 bases. Germline trimming cut 5 bases from V and 3 bases from J; bases unmatched to any gene: 10. Germline V gene lookup returns CDR1 SEHNR and CDR2 FQNEAQ (reference sequence). This CDR3 region has 18 residues. The CDR3 loop is CASSATSLAGGDTGELFF. In DNA, the CDR3 is TGTGCCAGCAGCGCCACAAGCCTAGCGGGGGGGGACACCGGGGAGCTGTTTTTT.

This rearrangement joins TRBV7-2 to TRBJ2-3, with 12 bases lining up with TRBD2. The junction had 0 bases not matched to a gene; V was cut back by 2 bases and J by 3 bases. This CDR3 region has 15 residues. Germline V gene sequence: CDR1 SGHTA, CDR2 FQGNSA. Here the CDR3 DNA reads TGTGCCAGCAGCTTACTAGCGGGAGGGACAGATACGCAGTATTTT. Its translation: CASSLLAGGTDTQYF. Supplemented by reference TRBV7-2 and TRBJ2-3, the full variable domain reads GAGVSQSPSNKVTEKGKDVELRCDPISGHTALYWYRQSLGQGLEFLIYFQGNSAPDKSGLPSDRFSAERTGGSVSTLTIQRTQQEDSAVYLCASSLLAGGTDTQYFGPGTRLTVL.

The chain is built from TRBV5-1 and TRBJ1-3; D is unclear. The CDR3 runs 16 residues. Germline values: CDR1 SGHRS, CDR2 YFSETQ. Deletions cut 1 base from V and 0 bases from J, with 11 bases between. The CDR3 region has the DNA TGCGCCAGCAGCTTGCGTGCCACGGGCTCTGGAAACACCATATATTTT. Amino acid sequence: CASSLRATGSGNTIYF.